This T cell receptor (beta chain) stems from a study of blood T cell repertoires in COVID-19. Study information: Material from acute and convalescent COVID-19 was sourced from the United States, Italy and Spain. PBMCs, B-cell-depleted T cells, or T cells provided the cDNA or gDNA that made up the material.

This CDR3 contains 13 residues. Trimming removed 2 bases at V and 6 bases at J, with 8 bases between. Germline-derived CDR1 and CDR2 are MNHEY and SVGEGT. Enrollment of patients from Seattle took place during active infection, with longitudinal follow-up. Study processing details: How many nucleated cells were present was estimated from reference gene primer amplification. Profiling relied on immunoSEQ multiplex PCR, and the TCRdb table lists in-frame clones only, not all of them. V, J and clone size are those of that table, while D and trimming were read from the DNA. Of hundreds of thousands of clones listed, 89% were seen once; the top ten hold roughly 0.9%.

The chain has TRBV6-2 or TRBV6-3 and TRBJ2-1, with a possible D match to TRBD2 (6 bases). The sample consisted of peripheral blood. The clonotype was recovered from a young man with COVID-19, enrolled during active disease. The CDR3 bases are TGTGCCAGCAGTTACGGGACTGTCAATGAGCAGTTCTTC. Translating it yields CASSYGTVNEQFF.